Shown below are 10 T cell receptor beta chains from a single sample sequenced in a study of blood T cell repertoires in COVID-19. TCRdb's table, derived via immunoSEQ multiplex PCR, lists solely in-frame clones and lacks some. The table records about 53,000 clones, 86% of them present only once. Sequencing was done on a sample of peripheral blood. The receptors shown here come from an older man with acute or convalescent COVID-19.

V and J are TRBV7-2 and TRBJ2-3, with TRBD2 matching over 10 bases. The J segment lost 1 base and the V segment lost 5 bases, leaving 9 bases of the junction unmatched. The CDR3 length is 17 residues. Germline CDR1 and CDR2: SGHTA and FQGNSA. CDR3 in DNA: TGTGCCAGCAGCCCTGTGGCCGGGACTAGCGGCACAGATACGCAGTATTTT. This gives the protein CASSPVAGTSGTDTQYF.

The chain recombines TRBV12-5 with TRBJ2-5; 8 nucleotides match TRBD2. Germline assignment: CDR1 LGHNT and CDR2 FRNRAP. Trimming took 2 bases from V and 4 from J; bases not matched to a gene: 6. This CDR3 is built from 15 residues. The CDR3, as DNA: TGTGCTAGTGGTTTGCTGGCGGGGGGCAGAGAGACCCAGTACTTC. It translates to CASGLLAGGRETQYF.

The CDR3 DNA sequence: TGTGCCAGTAGTAGAGGGACAGGGGCGACAGATACGCAGTATTTT. Protein product: CASSRGTGATDTQYF. V is TRBV19 and J is TRBJ2-3, with 10 bases matching TRBD1. The CDR3 covers 15 residues. The V gene's germline CDR1 is LNHDA and CDR2 SQIVND (reference sequence). V dropped 4 bases and J dropped 3; count of bases not matched to a gene: 4.

J is TRBJ1-1 and V is TRBV6-2 or TRBV6-3; maybe TRBD1 (5 bases). The CDR3 has 14 amino acids. V lost 4 bases to trimming and J lost 0 bases, with 9 bases between them. Germline V lookup: CDR1 MNHEY, CDR2 SVGEGT. The CDR3 sequence is CASSWGEMNTEAFF. CDR3 DNA sequence: TGTGCCAGCAGTTGGGGGGAGATGAACACTGAAGCTTTCTTT.

V usage is TRBV27 and J usage is TRBJ2-2; 10 bases are shared with TRBD1. The CDR3 is 18 residues long. Trimming at V came to 2 bases and at J to 2 bases, leaving 8 bases not matched to a gene. Looked up from germline, CDR1 is MNHEY and CDR2 is SMNVEV (reference sequence). The CDR3 reads CASSLTTGGTVNTGELFF. CDR3 sequence (DNA): TGTGCCAGCAGTTTAACGACAGGGGGCACCGTAAACACCGGGGAGCTGTTTTTT.

The chain recombines TRBV15 with TRBJ2-3, with D possibly being TRBD1 (6 bases). Per the germline V gene, CDR1 is LNHNV and CDR2 is YYDKDF (reference sequence). The CDR3 runs 15 residues. V lost 1 base to trimming and J lost 0 bases, with 8 bases between them. The CDR3 DNA reads as TGTGCCACCAGCAGAGGGGGGCCCAGCACAGATACGCAGTATTTT. Translated: CATSRGGPSTDTQYF.

The chain links TRBV2 to TRBJ2-1; 11 bases fit TRBD1. The CDR3 is 15 amino acids. Per the germline V gene, CDR1 is SNHLY and CDR2 is FYNNEI. The junction had 6 bases not matched to a gene; V was cut back by 7 bases and J by 4 bases. CDR3 DNA: TGTGCCAGCACCCTCGGACAGGGGGCTTACAATGAGCAGTTCTTC. It is translated as CASTLGQGAYNEQFF.

The chain couples TRBV5-1 to TRBJ2-3, with 12 bases fitting TRBD1. V lost 3 bases, J lost 2 bases, and 1 base stayed unmatched. Germline loops: CDR1 SGHRS, CDR2 YFSETQ. The CDR3 has 15 amino acids. The DNA for the CDR3 is TGCGCCAGCAGCTGGGACAGGGGGCACACAGATACGCAGTATTTT. Its protein product is CASSWDRGHTDTQYF.

This clone was counted between two and nine times. This chain links TRBV12-1 with TRBJ1-4. TRBV12-1 is a pseudogene. CDR3 size: 19 residues. As DNA, the CDR3 is TGTGCCAGCCCTTCACGGACACGGGAGGACACGTCCACTAATGAAAAACTGTTTTTT. Amino acids: CASPSRTREDTSTNEKLFF.

The gene calls are TRBV5-4 and TRBJ1-1; D gene uncertain. The CDR3 is made up of 15 amino acids. Germline-derived CDR1 and CDR2 are SGHNT and YYREEE (reference sequence). Trimming removed 1 base at V and 1 base at J, with 11 bases between. CDR3 sequence reads: CASSLPGMGNTEAFF. The CDR3 DNA reads TGTGCCAGCAGCTTGCCGGGGATGGGGAACACTGAAGCTTTCTTT.